This is a list of T cell receptor beta chains from one sample in a study of cytomegalovirus exposure and HLA in healthy donors. Sequencing used immunoSEQ multiplex PCR; TCRdb keeps in-frame clones, though not all of them. The profile shows roughly 130,000 clones, around 8.5% of them singletons. Input material: PBMCs. The receptors stem from a man aged 40-50 years in good health and CMV-seronegative. CDR3s include the opening cysteine and the closing phenylalanine or tryptophan. The order of the fields is V gene, J gene, CDR3 protein.

TRBV6-1	TRBJ2-7	CASTGTGLYEQYF
TRBV6-1	TRBJ2-3	CASARGDTQYF
TRBV11-2	TRBJ2-3	CASSRSYGLTDTQYF
TRBV9	TRBJ1-4	CASSRDRSNEKLFF
TRBV7-8	TRBJ2-2	CASSQPGGGTGELFF
TRBV7-4	TRBJ1-5	CASSFRGWNQPQHF
TRBV7-2	TRBJ2-3	CASSHSGGAGTDTQYF
TRBV7-9	TRBJ1-1	CASSTTRTGVRNTEAFF
TRBV9	TRBJ2-7	CASSSTDRDSYEQYF
TRBV9	TRBJ2-6	CASSFHPRDTAPLSGANVLTF
TRBV9	TRBJ1-5	CASSRQLNQPQHF
TRBV27	TRBJ1-2	CARGGGYTF
TRBV5-6	TRBJ2-7	CASSRSGTSYEQYF
TRBV18	TRBJ2-7	CASSPPDRVNEQYF
TRBV13	TRBJ2-5	CASSLGTIYETQYF
TRBV4-3	TRBJ1-4	CASSPLPGQGDEKLFF
TRBV4-1	TRBJ2-7	CASSQEAGPSYEQYF
TRBV5-5	TRBJ2-1	CASSLGLPNEQFF
TRBV4-1	TRBJ1-3	CASSQGWTAGNTIYF
TRBV6-5	TRBJ1-3	CASGTDGNTIYF
TRBV15	TRBJ1-1	CATSREDGGAAFF
TRBV7-3	TRBJ2-2	CASSSRQGTGELFF
TRBV7-8	TRBJ1-5	CASSISGTVDNQPQHF
TRBV2	TRBJ2-1	CAGYTGYDNEQFF
TRBV19	TRBJ2-1	CASRVTSGGYNEQFF
TRBV5-1	TRBJ2-5	CASSVGLAGAQETQYF
TRBV4-3	TRBJ2-3	CASSQEEGLAGGSTDTQYF
TRBV7-2	TRBJ1-2	CASSLRQGATNYGYTF
TRBV18	TRBJ2-5	CASSPWTGLETQYF
TRBV25-1	TRBJ2-7	CASPGRREFCEQYF
TRBV7-2	TRBJ2-2	CASSLSGELFF
TRBV9	TRBJ2-1	CASSVTGGGHNEQFF
TRBV2	TRBJ2-5	CASSKGLNGETQYF
TRBV7-9	TRBJ2-7	CASSSSGTGGEGQYF
TRBV1	TRBJ1-1	CNRVGQVLGSTEAFF
TRBV5-8	TRBJ1-1	CASIPLGDTEAFF
TRBV11-2	TRBJ1-2	CASSPVAGNRNNGYTF
TRBV10-2	TRBJ1-2	CASSEEHLDTYYGYTF
TRBV2	TRBJ1-2	CASREGGAVDGYTF
TRBV10-3	TRBJ2-3	CAINGQGSTDTQYF
TRBV15	TRBJ1-4	CATSRTAGKEKLFF
TRBV7-9	TRBJ2-2	CASERGGGELFF
TRBV9	TRBJ2-1	CASSASRQGSYNEQFF
TRBV27	TRBJ2-1	CASSPHPRTSGSQPTYNEQFF
TRBV5-1	TRBJ1-3	CASSYRGTENTIYF
TRBV4-1	TRBJ2-7	CASSEQRSSYEQYF
TRBV4-3	TRBJ1-2	CASSQVPGGRGYGYTF
TRBV5-1	TRBJ1-1	CASNTGQPNTEAFF
TRBV18	TRBJ1-1	CASSPGQEVTEAFF
TRBV6-1	TRBJ1-5	CASNSHSNQPQHF
TRBV6-5	TRBJ1-6	CASSRQGINSPLHF
TRBV5-4	NA	CASSLASQGRYEQYF
TRBV5-1	TRBJ1-1	CASSLVGDQGAFF
TRBV7-2	TRBJ1-5	CASSLAGESNQPQHF
TRBV7-2	TRBJ1-1	CASSLQPGGFAEAFF
TRBV11-2	TRBJ2-1	CASHRGTYNEQFF
TRBV9	TRBJ1-1	CASSLPEGSTEAFF
TRBV7-8	TRBJ2-1	CASSLHREGTYNEQFF
TRBV4-2	TRBJ2-5	CASSQDQVPEDQYF